The sample holds one count of the clone carrying this T cell receptor (beta chain). Its specificity is unknown. Assay used: immunoSEQ multiplex PCR; TCRdb lists only in-frame clones, some missing. The sample includes about 1.5 million clones, approximately 98% of them seen just once. Germline CDR1 SEHNR, CDR2 FQNEAQ (reference sequence). The ends were cut back, 5 bases at V and 0 bases at J, with 16 bases in the middle. CDR3 length: 16 residues. This record comes from a study of shared clonotypes between healthy human individuals. Study-level results: In general, naive subsets displayed greater estimated richness than memory subsets did.

This TCR derives from a man aged 30-40 years in good health. The sequenced sample was naive CD4+ T cells sorted from blood. Subset meaning: CD45RA+ positively selected. The chain employs TRBV7-9 and TRBJ2-5; the D gene could be TRBD1 or TRBD2 (5 bases each). The CDR3, as DNA: TGTGCCAGCAGCCACTCCTGGGACGCTTACCAAGAGACCCAGTACTTC. Translation gives CASSHSWDAYQETQYF.